This T cell receptor beta chain was sequenced during a study of blood T cell repertoires in COVID-19. At the level of the study: Specimens from acute and convalescent COVID-19 originated in the United States, Italy and Spain. The analysed material was cDNA or gDNA that came from T cells, B-cell-depleted T cells, or PBMCs.

The CDR3 runs 15 residues. From germline, CDR1 is SQVTM and CDR2 ANQGSEA. V gave up 7 bases and J gave up 1 base; unmatched junction bases: 7. As processed by the authors: Reference gene primer amplification gave estimated nucleated cell counts. Generated by immunoSEQ multiplex PCR, the TCRdb table keeps only in-frame clones and is missing some. V, J and clone size are those of that table, while D and trimming were read from the DNA. The table records some 180,000 clones, roughly 81% of them present only once. Patients of the Seattle cohort, enrolled during active infection, were followed longitudinally.

Sequences were obtained from peripheral blood. The origin of this receptor is a woman in her thirties or forties with COVID-19, enrolled during active disease. The chain combines TRBV29-1 with TRBJ2-5; 12 bases are a match to TRBD2. CDR3 nucleotides: TGCAGCGCAGAACTAGCGGGAGGCCTCCAAGAGACCCAGTACTTC. Translating gives CSAELAGGLQETQYF.